This TCR beta chain appears in the sequencing data of a study of cytomegalovirus exposure and HLA in healthy donors. A multiplex PCR was run with 60 Vbeta primers and 13 Jbeta primers. In the original processing: About 11 million of the 80 million or so unique TCR beta chains counted in a later analysis were shared. Data came from immunoSEQ multiplex PCR; TCRdb stores just in-frame clones and leaves some out. The V and J calls and clone size are taken from that table; D and trimming were inferred from the DNA. The table lists 160,000 or so clones, 84% of them singletons, with roughly 6.7% in the top ten. With V trimmed by 5 bases and J by 7 bases, 11 bases remained unmatched. The CDR3 length is 14 residues. Germline assignment: CDR1 SEHNR and CDR2 FQNEAQ (reference sequence). Study-wide points: The authors confirmed in vitro that a few CMV-associated chains were specific for CMV antigens. Roughly uniform depth of sequencing across donors was assumed in presence/absence analyses. The investigators catalogued 164 TCR beta chains as cytomegalovirus-associated.

As concerns this clone: Its specificity is unknown.

J is TRBJ2-7 and V is TRBV7-9; 7 bases align to TRBD1. This clonotype originated in a man aged 50-60 years in good health and CMV-seropositive. Sequencing used PBMCs. The CDR3 loop reads CASSVENRGGEQYF. The CDR3 DNA is TGTGCCAGCAGCGTCGAGAACAGGGGCGGGGAGCAGTACTTC.